Sequencing of this TCR beta chain was carried out in a study of a mutant IDH1 vaccine in newly diagnosed glioma. As for time point: week 5, during vaccination. A 20-mer mutant IDH1 peptide at 300 ug was injected subcutaneously with topical imiquimod. As for this clone: Its antigen is unknown.

Clones were sequenced by immunoSEQ multiplex PCR, and TCRdb holds only the in-frame ones, with some missing. The sample carries approximately 51,000 clones, around four fifths recorded once. The germline CDR1 and CDR2 sequences are SEHNR and FQNEAQ (reference sequence). The CDR3 extends over 11 amino acids. The V end was cut by 4 bases, the J end by 6 bases, with 5 bases between. This sequence originates from a woman between 40 and 55 years old with glioma. The starting material was PBMCs, obtained from a glioma patient whose treatment included an IDH1 peptide vaccine. The V call is TRBV7-9, the J call TRBJ2-3; D is ambiguous. The CDR3 is CASSSADTQYF. As DNA, the CDR3 is TGTGCCAGCAGCTCAGCCGATACGCAGTATTTT.